The T cell receptor (beta chain) described here comes from a study of T cells in localized non-small cell lung cancer (dated by TCRdb to about 2020). Study-wide context: Comparing tumors with uninvolved tumor-adjacent lungs, the study looked at the T cell repertoires of roughly 250 patients with early-stage NSCLC. NSCLC patients had a mean age of around 70 years, and around 140 were male and 107 female. The cohort consisted of 236 treatment-naive NSCLC patients whose localized lung tumors had been resected.

There are 13 amino acids in the CDR3, from cysteine to phenylalanine inclusive. Only CDR3 DNA is held: 39 bases, read in frame from base 1. From the germline V gene, CDR1 is MDHEN and CDR2 is SYDVKM. Cut back by 3 bases and 5 bases, the V and J ends lie 11 bases apart. At diagnosis, peripheral blood, uninvolved tumor-adjacent lung and tumor were collected and stored as a combination of fresh-frozen and FFPE material. For TCR repertoire profiling, blood samples were analyzed as peripheral blood mononuclear cells. To note about this clone: The antigen it binds to is not known. Per-nucleotide qualities are absent, and no much larger clonotype sits a single base away.

TCR beta CDR3 regions were sequenced from DNA using the immunoSEQ Assay. The authors' analysis ran thus. To compute T cell density, TCR beta template counts were normalized to usable DNA, which was estimated by amplifying housekeeping genes. Richness was estimated using the preseqR package, with extrapolation to 400,000 templates for PBMC samples and to 120,000 templates for tissue samples. Clonality was taken to be one minus Pielou's evenness. Tissue-enriched TCRs were identified through differential abundance testing performed on productive amino-acid clonotypes, with a minimum total count of 5 and an alpha of 0.1. The Jaccard Index and the Morisita Overlap Index were used to measure how much the repertoires overlapped between compartments. GLIPH clustered TCR beta CDR3s with public tetramer-defined viral CDR3s; viral motifs required at least three viral sequences plus V-gene enrichment. TCRdb took over this immuneACCESS table, retaining in-frame rearrangements with V and J assigned. Such tables are incomplete; in checked studies, under half of the missing clones stem from an unresolved V gene, and the remainder is unexplained. V and J calls and clone size come straight from that table; D and trimming were deduced from the DNA. In this sample the table shows fewer than 95,000 clones, roughly 90% of which occur a single time. 4.1% of the sample belongs to the ten largest clones.

General conclusions and limits of the study: Since the design was exploratory, TCR variables were selected using unadjusted p-values with no false-discovery rate correction. Uninvolved tumor-adjacent lung showed the highest T cell clonality, higher than tumor, which suggests more focused antigenic responses in the uninvolved tumor-adjacent lung. Of the top 100 tumor clones, a median of around 57 were detected in paired uninvolved adjacent lung; 28 were also among that lung's top 100. Multi-region tumor sequencing was not performed, so intratumor heterogeneity could not be excluded. Longer overall survival was associated with higher T cell density in blood, whereas shorter survival was associated with higher clonality in adjacent lung.

The origin of this receptor is a woman aged 35-75 years with stage II squamous cell lung carcinoma. The V gene is TRBV28 and the J gene is TRBJ2-7, with no D gene named confidently. Sample: PBMCs, taken before any cancer treatment. CDR3 region: CASSLRILDEQYF. DNA sequence: TGTGCCAGCAGTTTGCGAATCCTAGACGAGCAGTACTTC. Reference TRBV28 and TRBJ2-7 genes cover what lies past the CDR3, so the full variable domain is DVKVTQSSRYLVKRTGEKVFLECVQDMDHENMFWYRQDPGLGLRLIYFSYDVKMKEKGDIPEGYSVSREKKERFSLILESASTNQTSMYLCASSLRILDEQYFGPGTRLTVT.